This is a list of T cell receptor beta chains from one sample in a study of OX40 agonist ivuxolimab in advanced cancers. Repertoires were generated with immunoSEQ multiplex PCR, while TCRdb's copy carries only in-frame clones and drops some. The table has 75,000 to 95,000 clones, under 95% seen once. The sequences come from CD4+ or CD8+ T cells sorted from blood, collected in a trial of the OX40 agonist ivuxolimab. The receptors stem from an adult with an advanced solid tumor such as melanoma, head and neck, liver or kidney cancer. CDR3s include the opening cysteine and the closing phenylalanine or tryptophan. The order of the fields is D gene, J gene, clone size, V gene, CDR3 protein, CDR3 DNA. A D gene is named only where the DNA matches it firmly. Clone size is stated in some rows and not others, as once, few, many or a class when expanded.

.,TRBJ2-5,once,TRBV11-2,CASSLIVETQYF,TGTGCCAGCAGCTTAATAGTCGAGACCCAGTACTTC
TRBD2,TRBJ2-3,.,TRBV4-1,CASSHPWGGGLYF,TGCGCCAGCAGCCATCCTTGGGGCGGGGGGCTGTATTTT
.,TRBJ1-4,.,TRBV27,CASSLQVQNSEKLFF,TGTGCCAGCAGTTTACAGGTGCAAAACAGTGAAAAACTGTTTTTT
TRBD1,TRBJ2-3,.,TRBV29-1,CSVELKGQGLTSQYF,TGCAGCGTTGAATTGAAAGGACAGGGGTTAACGTCGCAGTATTTT
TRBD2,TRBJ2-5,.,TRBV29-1,CSVTWSVNSGGGSETQYF,TGCAGCGTTACATGGAGCGTGAATAGCGGGGGGGGAAGTGAGACCCAGTACTTC
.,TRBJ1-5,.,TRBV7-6,CASSLRGTNQPQHF,TGTGCCAGCAGCTTAAGGGGGACCAATCAGCCCCAGCATTTT
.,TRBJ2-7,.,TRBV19,CASSPRPYEQYF,TGTGCCAGTAGTCCCCGCCCCTACGAGCAGTACTTC
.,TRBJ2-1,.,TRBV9,CASSQSGLSSYNEQFF,TGTGCCAGCTCTCAATCGGGACTTAGCTCCTACAATGAGCAGTTCTTC
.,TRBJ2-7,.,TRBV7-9,CASSLGGGLTYEQYF,TGTGCCAGCAGCTTAGGGGGCGGGCTCACCTACGAGCAGTACTTC
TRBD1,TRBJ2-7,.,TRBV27,CASSSPDRGSYEQYF,TGTGCCAGCAGTTCCCCGGACAGGGGCTCCTACGAGCAGTACTTC
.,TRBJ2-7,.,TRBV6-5,CASSPYGGSYEQYF,TGTGCCAGCAGTCCCTACGGCGGCAGCTACGAGCAGTACTTC
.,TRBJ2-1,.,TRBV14,CASSQEHRAYNEQFF,TGTGCCAGCAGCCAAGAACACAGGGCCTACAATGAGCAGTTCTTC
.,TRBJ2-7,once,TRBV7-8,CASSDGRVEQYF,TGTGCCAGCAGCGACGGCCGCGTGGAGCAGTACTTC
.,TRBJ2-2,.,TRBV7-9,CASSFPETTNTGELFF,TGTGCCAGCAGCTTCCCTGAGACAACGAACACCGGGGAGCTGTTTTTT
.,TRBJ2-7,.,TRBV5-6,CASSYGTAYEQYF,TGTGCCAGCAGCTACGGGACGGCATACGAGCAGTACTTC
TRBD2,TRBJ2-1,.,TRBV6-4,CASSDPGLAPNEQFF,TGTGCCAGCAGTGACCCGGGACTAGCACCCAATGAGCAGTTCTTC
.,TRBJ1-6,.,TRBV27,CASSFTGSNSPLHF,TGTGCCAGCAGTTTTACAGGGAGCAATTCACCCCTCCACTTT
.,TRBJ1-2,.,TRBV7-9,CASSLGVSYGYTF,TGTGCCAGCAGCTTAGGTGTCAGCTATGGCTACACCTTC
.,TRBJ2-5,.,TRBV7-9,CASSFPLRDNQETQYF,TGTGCCAGCAGCTTCCCCCTCCGGGACAACCAAGAGACCCAGTACTTC
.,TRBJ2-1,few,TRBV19,CASGWLRAYNEQFF,TGTGCCAGTGGATGGCTCAGGGCCTACAATGAGCAGTTCTTC
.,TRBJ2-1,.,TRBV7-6,CASSLGGLGEQFF,TGTGCCAGCAGCTTGGGCGGGCTCGGTGAGCAGTTCTTC
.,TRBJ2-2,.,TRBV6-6,CASSYGGELFF,TGTGCCAGCAGTTACGGAGGGGAGCTGTTTTTT
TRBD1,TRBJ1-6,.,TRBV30,CAWEQGAGDSPLHF,TGTGCCTGGGAACAGGGGGCGGGTGATTCACCCCTCCACTTT
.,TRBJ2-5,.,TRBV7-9,CASSLADLGWETQYF,TGTGCCAGCAGCTTAGCGGATTTGGGCTGGGAGACCCAGTACTTC
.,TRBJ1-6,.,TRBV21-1,CAAKWGQGCSPLHF,TGTGCAGCCAAGTGGGGACAGGGCTGTTCACCCCTCCACTTT
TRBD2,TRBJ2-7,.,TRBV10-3,CAISVPSGGGGYEQYF,TGTGCCATCAGTGTACCTAGCGGGGGGGGAGGCTACGAGCAGTACTTC
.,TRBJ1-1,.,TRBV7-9,CASSFKPEAFF,TGTGCCAGCAGCTTTAAACCTGAAGCTTTCTTT
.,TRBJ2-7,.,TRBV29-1,CSVDGGFHSYEQYF,TGCAGCGTTGATGGGGGCTTCCACTCTTACGAGCAGTACTTC
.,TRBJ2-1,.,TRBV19,CASSVGYYNEQFF,TGTGCCAGTAGTGTGGGGTACTACAATGAGCAGTTCTTC
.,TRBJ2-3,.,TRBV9,CASSPPGGPTDTQYF,TGTGCCAGCAGCCCACCGGGGGGCCCCACAGATACGCAGTATTTT
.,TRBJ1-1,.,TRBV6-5,CATVGGLDQFEAFF,TGTGCCACGGTAGGGGGGCTCGACCAATTTGAAGCTTTCTTT
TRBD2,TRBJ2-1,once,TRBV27,CASSLSHGGDEQFF,TGTGCCAGCAGTTTAAGTCATGGGGGGGATGAGCAGTTCTTC
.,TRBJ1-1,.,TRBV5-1,CASSLAGLPNTEAFF,TGCGCCAGCAGCTTGGCTGGGCTACCGAACACTGAAGCTTTCTTT
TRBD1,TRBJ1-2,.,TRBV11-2,CASSPGGYGYTF,TGTGCCAGCAGCCCAGGGGGCTATGGCTACACCTTC
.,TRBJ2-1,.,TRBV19,CASSIESEGVDNEQFF,TGTGCCAGTAGTATAGAAAGCGAGGGGGTTGACAATGAGCAGTTCTTC
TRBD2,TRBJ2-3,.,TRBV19,CASSIERFLAVSTDTQYF,TGTGCCAGTAGTATCGAGAGGTTCCTAGCGGTTAGCACAGATACGCAGTATTTT
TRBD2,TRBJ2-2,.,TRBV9,CATGGAGANTGELFF,TGTGCCACCGGCGGGGCGGGGGCGAACACCGGGGAGCTGTTTTTT
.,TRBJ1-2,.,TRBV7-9,CASSVPGNYGYTF,TGTGCCAGCAGTGTCCCAGGAAACTATGGCTACACCTTC
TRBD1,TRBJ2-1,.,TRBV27,CASSSGTGGVNEQFF,TGTGCCAGCAGTTCAGGGACAGGGGGCGTCAATGAGCAGTTCTTC
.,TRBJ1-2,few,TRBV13,CASSLGLGSGAFGGYTF,TGTGCCAGCAGCTTAGGCCTGGGGTCAGGGGCTTTTGGTGGCTACACCTTC
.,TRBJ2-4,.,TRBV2,CASSGVWNIQYF,TGTGCCAGCAGTGGGGTTTGGAACATTCAGTACTTC
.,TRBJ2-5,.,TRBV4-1,CASSQTQGWGETQYF,TGCGCCAGCAGCCAAACACAGGGCTGGGGAGAGACCCAGTACTTC
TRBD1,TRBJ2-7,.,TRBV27,CASSYGTGFYEQYF,TGTGCCAGCAGCTACGGGACAGGTTTCTACGAGCAGTACTTC
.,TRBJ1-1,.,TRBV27,CASSLGGLNTEAFF,TGTGCCAGCAGTTTAGGAGGGCTGAACACTGAAGCTTTCTTT